This T cell receptor beta chain derives from a study of cytomegalovirus exposure and HLA in healthy donors. With 60 Vbeta and 13 Jbeta primers, the PCR was carried out. Using immunoSEQ multiplex PCR, the repertoire was profiled, and TCRdb retains in-frame clones only, with some absent. The data hold some 200,000 clones, with 79% observed a single time. Concerning this clone: Its antigen is not known.

Study-level findings and limits: A classifier reportedly called cytomegalovirus status with high sensitivity and specificity. Most sequenced TCRs were rare (though some public TCRs occurred in many donors).

The specimen was PBMCs. The receptor was derived from a girl between 5 and 17 years old in good health and CMV-seropositive.

CDR3 nucleotide sequence: TGCGCCAGCAGCCAAGAAAGGGGCGCCTACACCTTC. This sequence encodes CASSQERGAYTF. The rearrangement joins TRBV4-3 to TRBJ1-2; a possible D gene is TRBD1 (5 bases). Germline assignment: CDR1 LGHNA and CDR2 YSLEER. V gave up 0 bases and J gave up 10 bases, with 9 bases separating them. CDR3 length: 12 amino acids.